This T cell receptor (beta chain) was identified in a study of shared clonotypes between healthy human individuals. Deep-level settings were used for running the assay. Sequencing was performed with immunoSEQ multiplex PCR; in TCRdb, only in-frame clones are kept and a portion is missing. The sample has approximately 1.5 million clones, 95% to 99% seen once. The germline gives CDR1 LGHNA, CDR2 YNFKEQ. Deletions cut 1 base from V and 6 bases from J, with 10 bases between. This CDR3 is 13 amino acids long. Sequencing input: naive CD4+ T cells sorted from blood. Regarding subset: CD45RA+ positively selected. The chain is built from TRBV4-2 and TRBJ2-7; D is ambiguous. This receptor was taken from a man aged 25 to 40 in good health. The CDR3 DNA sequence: TGTGCCAGCAGCCAAGCAAAGGTCGGCGAGCAGTACTTC. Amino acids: CASSQAKVGEQYF.